This entry features one T cell receptor beta chain sequence. Method: immunoSEQ multiplex PCR; TCRdb's copy keeps in-frame clones and lacks some. The table records some 67,000 clones, almost 85% of them present only once. This entry is derived from a study of OX40 agonist ivuxolimab in advanced cancers. Turning to the study itself: Antecedent anti-PD-1, anti-PD-L1 or anti-CTLA-4 therapy was permissible, with over 35% having received some.

CDR1 is SGHKS, CDR2 YYEKEE, per germline (reference sequence). The CDR3 runs 14 residues. V dropped 2 bases and J dropped 5; count of bases not matched to a gene: 5. The chain combines TRBV5-5 with TRBJ2-5; 8 positions agree with TRBD1. This sample comprised CD4+ or CD8+ T cells sorted from blood, obtained in a trial of the OX40 agonist ivuxolimab. The receptor's source is an adult with an advanced solid tumor such as melanoma, head and neck, liver or kidney cancer. The CDR3 reads CASSFPGGRETQYF. CDR3 DNA sequence: TGTGCCAGCAGCTTTCCAGGGGGCAGGGAGACCCAGTACTTC.